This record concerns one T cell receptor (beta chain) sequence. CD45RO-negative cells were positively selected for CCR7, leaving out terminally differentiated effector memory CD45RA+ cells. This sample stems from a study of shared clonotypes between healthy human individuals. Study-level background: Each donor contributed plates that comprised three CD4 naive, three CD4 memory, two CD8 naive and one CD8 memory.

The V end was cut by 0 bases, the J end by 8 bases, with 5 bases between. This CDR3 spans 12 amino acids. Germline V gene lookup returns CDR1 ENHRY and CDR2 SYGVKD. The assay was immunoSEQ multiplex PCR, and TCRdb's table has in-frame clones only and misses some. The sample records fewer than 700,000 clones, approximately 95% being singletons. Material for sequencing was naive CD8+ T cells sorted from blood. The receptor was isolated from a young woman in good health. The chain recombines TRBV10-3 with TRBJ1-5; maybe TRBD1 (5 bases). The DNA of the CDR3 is TGTGCCATCAGTGAGTCGGGGGAGCCCCAGCATTTT. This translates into CAISESGEPQHF.